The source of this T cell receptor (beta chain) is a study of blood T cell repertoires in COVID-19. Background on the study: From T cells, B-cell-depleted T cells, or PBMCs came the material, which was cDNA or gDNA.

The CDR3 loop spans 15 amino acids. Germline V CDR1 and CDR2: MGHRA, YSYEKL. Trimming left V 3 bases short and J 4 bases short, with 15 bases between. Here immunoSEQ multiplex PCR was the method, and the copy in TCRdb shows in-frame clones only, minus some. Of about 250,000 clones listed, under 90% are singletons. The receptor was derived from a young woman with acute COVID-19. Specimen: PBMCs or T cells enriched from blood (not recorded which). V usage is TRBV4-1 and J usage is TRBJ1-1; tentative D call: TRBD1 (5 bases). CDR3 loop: CASSHTRVGPTEAFF. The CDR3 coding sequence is TGCGCCAGCAGCCACACAAGGGTGGGGCCCACTGAAGCTTTCTTT.